This is a list of T cell receptor beta chains from one sample in a study of cytomegalovirus exposure and HLA in healthy donors. This table comes from immunoSEQ multiplex PCR, and its TCRdb copy is limited to in-frame clones, with some not included. The sample lists some 66,000 clones, roughly 80% occurring once. Sample: PBMCs. Every receptor here comes from a woman in her thirties in good health and CMV-seronegative. Each CDR3 is given with its conserved first and last residue. A D gene is named only where the DNA matches it firmly. A row's size may be missing; if present it is once, few, many or a size class.

J gene: TRBJ2-3; clone size: -; V gene: TRBV19; D gene: -; CDR3 protein: CASSIGERDTQYF; CDR3 DNA: TGTGCCAGTAGTATAGGGGAGAGGGATACGCAGTATTTT
J gene: TRBJ2-2; clone size: -; V gene: TRBV5-4; D gene: TRBD1; CDR3 protein: CASSFRTGDTGELFF; CDR3 DNA: TGTGCCAGCAGCTTCCGGACAGGGGACACCGGGGAGCTGTTTTTT
J gene: TRBJ2-4; clone size: once; V gene: TRBV5-8; D gene: TRBD1; CDR3 protein: CASSLVTGADIQYF; CDR3 DNA: TGTGCCAGCAGCTTGGTAACAGGGGCCGACATTCAGTACTTC
J gene: TRBJ2-7; clone size: -; V gene: TRBV6-5; D gene: TRBD2; CDR3 protein: CASSYRGGPYEQYF; CDR3 DNA: TGTGCCAGCAGTTATCGGGGGGGACCCTACGAGCAGTACTTC
J gene: TRBJ2-7; clone size: -; V gene: TRBV7-9; D gene: -; CDR3 protein: CASSRHKGMSDLRTYEQYF; CDR3 DNA: TGTGCCAGCAGCCGACATAAGGGGATGTCTGATTTGAGGACCTACGAGCAGTACTTC
J gene: TRBJ1-2; clone size: -; V gene: TRBV15; D gene: TRBD1; CDR3 protein: CATSRTGGIDGYTF; CDR3 DNA: TGTGCCACCAGCAGAACAGGGGGGATAGATGGCTACACCTTC
J gene: TRBJ1-1; clone size: -; V gene: TRBV30; D gene: -; CDR3 protein: CAWSAEGGIAFF; CDR3 DNA: TGTGCCTGGAGTGCCGAGGGGGGGATAGCTTTCTTT
J gene: TRBJ2-7; clone size: -; V gene: TRBV7-2; D gene: TRBD1; CDR3 protein: CASRGQGTYEQYF; CDR3 DNA: TGTGCCAGCAGGGGACAGGGCACCTACGAGCAGTACTTC
J gene: TRBJ1-2; clone size: -; V gene: TRBV19; D gene: -; CDR3 protein: CASSAGTGANYGYTF; CDR3 DNA: TGTGCCAGTAGTGCAGGGACGGGAGCTAACTATGGCTACACCTTC
J gene: TRBJ2-7; clone size: once; V gene: TRBV5-4; D gene: TRBD1; CDR3 protein: CASSPDRTRPYEQYF; CDR3 DNA: TGTGCCAGCAGCCCGGACAGGACCCGACCCTACGAGCAGTACTTC
J gene: TRBJ2-7; clone size: -; V gene: TRBV30; D gene: -; CDR3 protein: CAWSRRSRPYEQYF; CDR3 DNA: TGTGCCTGGAGTAGGAGGAGCCGGCCTTACGAGCAGTACTTC
J gene: TRBJ1-1; clone size: few; V gene: TRBV5-1; D gene: -; CDR3 protein: CASSSKNRPQNTEAFF; CDR3 DNA: TGCGCCAGCAGTTCCAAAAACAGGCCCCAGAACACTGAAGCTTTCTTT
J gene: TRBJ1-6; clone size: -; V gene: TRBV29-1; D gene: -; CDR3 protein: CSVGTEVNSPLHF; CDR3 DNA: TGCAGCGTTGGGACAGAAGTTAATTCACCCCTCCACTTT
J gene: TRBJ2-3; clone size: -; V gene: TRBV7-2; D gene: TRBD2; CDR3 protein: CASSLGGLAVDTQYF; CDR3 DNA: TGTGCCAGCAGCTTAGGAGGTCTAGCGGTAGATACGCAGTATTTT
J gene: TRBJ1-5; clone size: -; V gene: TRBV4-1; D gene: -; CDR3 protein: CASSQVDRVGQPQHF; CDR3 DNA: TGCGCCAGCAGCCAAGTCGATCGGGTAGGACAGCCCCAGCATTTT
J gene: TRBJ2-4; clone size: -; V gene: TRBV14; D gene: TRBD1; CDR3 protein: CASSPYGQGVAKNIQYF; CDR3 DNA: TGTGCCAGCAGCCCTTATGGACAGGGGGTCGCCAAAAACATTCAGTACTTC
J gene: TRBJ1-5; clone size: -; V gene: TRBV2; D gene: -; CDR3 protein: CASSFPGVVQPQHF; CDR3 DNA: TGTGCCAGCAGTTTCCCAGGGGTAGTTCAGCCCCAGCATTTT
J gene: TRBJ2-7; clone size: -; V gene: TRBV30; D gene: -; CDR3 protein: CAWSKVLGSSYEQYF; CDR3 DNA: TGTGCCTGGAGTAAGGTGCTGGGGAGCTCCTACGAGCAGTACTTC
J gene: TRBJ1-5; clone size: -; V gene: TRBV5-1; D gene: -; CDR3 protein: CASSDGQYSNQPQHF; CDR3 DNA: TGCGCCAGCAGCGACGGACAGTATAGCAATCAGCCCCAGCATTTT
J gene: TRBJ1-5; clone size: few; V gene: TRBV4-1; D gene: -; CDR3 protein: CASSHETNQPQHF; CDR3 DNA: TGCGCCAGCAGCCATGAGACTAATCAGCCCCAGCATTTT
J gene: TRBJ1-6; clone size: -; V gene: TRBV28; D gene: -; CDR3 protein: CASSSTVSSPLHF; CDR3 DNA: TGTGCCAGCAGTTCTACAGTTAGTTCACCCCTCCACTTT
J gene: TRBJ2-4; clone size: -; V gene: TRBV27; D gene: -; CDR3 protein: CASSLSRIAKNIQYF; CDR3 DNA: TGTGCCAGCAGTTTATCGAGGATAGCCAAAAACATTCAGTACTTC
J gene: TRBJ2-1; clone size: once; V gene: TRBV11-3; D gene: -; CDR3 protein: CASSLDDSYNEQFF; CDR3 DNA: TGTGCCAGCAGCTTAGACGACAGTTACAATGAGCAGTTCTTC
J gene: TRBJ2-1; clone size: -; V gene: TRBV4-1; D gene: -; CDR3 protein: CASSQIRGLVGQFF; CDR3 DNA: TGCGCCAGCAGCCAAATAAGGGGTCTAGTTGGCCAGTTCTTC
J gene: TRBJ1-6; clone size: -; V gene: TRBV4-1; D gene: -; CDR3 protein: CASSRGGLRRNSPLHF; CDR3 DNA: TGCGCCAGCAGCCGAGGTGGCTTACGACGGAATTCACCCCTCCACTTT
J gene: TRBJ1-1; clone size: -; V gene: TRBV28; D gene: TRBD1; CDR3 protein: CASSPGQGTEAFF; CDR3 DNA: TGTGCCAGCAGTCCGGGACAGGGGACTGAAGCTTTCTTT
J gene: TRBJ2-2; clone size: -; V gene: TRBV6-1; D gene: -; CDR3 protein: CASTPSSTGELFF; CDR3 DNA: TGTGCCAGCACCCCTAGCTCGACCGGGGAGCTGTTTTTT
J gene: TRBJ1-2; clone size: once; V gene: TRBV4-1; D gene: -; CDR3 protein: CASRGVSLRGYGYTF; CDR3 DNA: TGCGCCAGCAGGGGAGTTTCCCTCCGAGGGTATGGCTACACCTTC
J gene: TRBJ2-1; clone size: -; V gene: TRBV14; D gene: -; CDR3 protein: CASSQATEYNEQFF; CDR3 DNA: TGTGCCAGCAGCCAAGCGACAGAGTACAATGAGCAGTTCTTC
J gene: TRBJ2-7; clone size: -; V gene: TRBV27; D gene: -; CDR3 protein: CASSYTGFARPYEQYF; CDR3 DNA: TGTGCCAGCAGTTATACAGGGTTTGCCCGACCCTACGAGCAGTACTTC
J gene: TRBJ2-1; clone size: -; V gene: TRBV5-8; D gene: -; CDR3 protein: CASSLVYYEQFF; CDR3 DNA: TGTGCCAGCAGCTTGGTTTACTATGAGCAGTTCTTC
J gene: TRBJ1-1; clone size: -; V gene: TRBV6-1; D gene: TRBD1; CDR3 protein: CASSLDRGNTEAFF; CDR3 DNA: TGTGCCAGCAGTCTCGACAGGGGGAACACTGAAGCTTTCTTT
J gene: TRBJ1-4; clone size: -; V gene: TRBV5-1; D gene: -; CDR3 protein: CASSFGVGEKLFF; CDR3 DNA: TGCGCCAGCAGCTTCGGGGTAGGGGAAAAACTGTTTTTT
J gene: TRBJ2-5; clone size: -; V gene: TRBV28; D gene: -; CDR3 protein: CASSFQEVVETQYF; CDR3 DNA: TGTGCCAGCAGTTTTCAGGAGGTGGTTGAGACCCAGTACTTC
J gene: TRBJ1-2; clone size: few; V gene: TRBV7-9; D gene: TRBD1; CDR3 protein: CASSWDRVGYTF; CDR3 DNA: TGTGCCAGCAGCTGGGACAGGGTCGGCTACACCTTC
J gene: TRBJ1-5; clone size: -; V gene: TRBV4-1; D gene: -; CDR3 protein: CASSQDGGIGQPQHF; CDR3 DNA: TGCGCCAGCAGCCAAGATGGGGGGATAGGTCAGCCCCAGCATTTT
J gene: TRBJ1-1; clone size: few; V gene: TRBV5-4; D gene: -; CDR3 protein: CASSLQNTEAFF; CDR3 DNA: TGTGCCAGCAGCTTGCAGAACACTGAAGCTTTCTTT
J gene: TRBJ2-5; clone size: -; V gene: TRBV20-1; D gene: -; CDR3 protein: CSGGGEETQYF; CDR3 DNA: TGCAGTGGAGGGGGTGAAGAGACCCAGTACTTC
J gene: TRBJ1-3; clone size: -; V gene: TRBV7-2; D gene: -; CDR3 protein: CASSVQGSGNTIYF; CDR3 DNA: TGTGCCAGCAGCGTACAGGGTTCTGGAAACACCATATATTTT
J gene: TRBJ2-2; clone size: -; V gene: TRBV9; D gene: -; CDR3 protein: CASSPRNTGELFF; CDR3 DNA: TGTGCCAGCAGCCCCAGGAACACCGGGGAGCTGTTTTTT
J gene: TRBJ2-5; clone size: -; V gene: TRBV4-2; D gene: -; CDR3 protein: CASSFKSETQYF; CDR3 DNA: TGTGCCAGCAGCTTTAAAAGCGAGACCCAGTACTTC
J gene: TRBJ2-5; clone size: once; V gene: TRBV27; D gene: -; CDR3 protein: CASRLRQAPQETQYF; CDR3 DNA: TGTGCCAGCAGACTCAGACAGGCCCCACAAGAGACCCAGTACTTC
J gene: TRBJ1-5; clone size: -; V gene: TRBV19; D gene: TRBD1; CDR3 protein: CASGTDEQPQHF; CDR3 DNA: TGTGCCAGTGGGACAGACGAACAGCCCCAGCATTTT
J gene: TRBJ1-5; clone size: -; V gene: TRBV18; D gene: TRBD1; CDR3 protein: CASSAGDRGNQPQHF; CDR3 DNA: TGTGCCAGCTCCGCGGGGGACAGGGGGAATCAGCCCCAGCATTTT
J gene: TRBJ1-5; clone size: -; V gene: TRBV19; D gene: -; CDR3 protein: CASSRGGSNQPQHF; CDR3 DNA: TGTGCCAGTAGTCGGGGTGGAAGCAATCAGCCCCAGCATTTT
J gene: TRBJ2-5; clone size: -; V gene: TRBV2; D gene: -; CDR3 protein: CASTARKETQYF; CDR3 DNA: TGTGCCAGCACCGCGCGCAAGGAGACCCAGTACTTC
J gene: TRBJ2-2; clone size: -; V gene: TRBV6-1; D gene: -; CDR3 protein: CASSATGGGGELFF; CDR3 DNA: TGTGCCAGCAGTGCTACAGGGGGGGGCGGGGAGCTGTTTTTT
J gene: TRBJ2-7; clone size: -; V gene: TRBV7-9; D gene: -; CDR3 protein: CSSSLVRSEQYF; CDR3 DNA: TGTTCCAGCAGCTTAGTTCGGAGCGAGCAGTACTTC
J gene: TRBJ1-1; clone size: -; V gene: TRBV2; D gene: TRBD1; CDR3 protein: CASRTQGGLNTEAFF; CDR3 DNA: TGTGCCAGCAGAACTCAGGGGGGCCTGAACACTGAAGCTTTCTTT
J gene: TRBJ2-1; clone size: -; V gene: TRBV4-1; D gene: -; CDR3 protein: CASSQVAAGAGDNEQFF; CDR3 DNA: TGCGCCAGCAGCCAAGTGGCCGCGGGGGCGGGGGACAATGAGCAGTTCTTC
J gene: TRBJ2-4; clone size: few; V gene: TRBV30; D gene: TRBD2; CDR3 protein: CAWSNIGGGAAKNIQYF; CDR3 DNA: TGTGCCTGGAGTAATATTGGCGGGGGGGCTGCCAAAAACATTCAGTACTTC
J gene: TRBJ2-2; clone size: -; V gene: TRBV6-4; D gene: -; CDR3 protein: CASSDSPGTGELFF; CDR3 DNA: TGTGCCAGCAGTGACTCGCCCGGGACCGGGGAGCTGTTTTTT
J gene: TRBJ1-5; clone size: -; V gene: TRBV4-3; D gene: TRBD1; CDR3 protein: CASSQDRNRGLGQPQHF; CDR3 DNA: TGCGCCAGCAGCCAAGATCGAAACAGGGGGCTTGGCCAGCCCCAGCATTTT
J gene: TRBJ1-1; clone size: -; V gene: TRBV6-5; D gene: -; CDR3 protein: CASSYTQGRSTEAFF; CDR3 DNA: TGTGCCAGCAGTTACACCCAGGGCAGGAGCACTGAAGCTTTCTTT
J gene: TRBJ2-3; clone size: few; V gene: TRBV13; D gene: TRBD2; CDR3 protein: CASNYLLAGEDTQYF; CDR3 DNA: TGTGCCAGCAACTATTTACTAGCGGGGGAGGATACGCAGTATTTT
J gene: TRBJ2-7; clone size: -; V gene: TRBV7-2; D gene: TRBD2; CDR3 protein: CASSWLAGSSYEQYF; CDR3 DNA: TGTGCCAGCAGTTGGTTAGCGGGGAGCTCCTACGAGCAGTACTTC
J gene: TRBJ2-1; clone size: few; V gene: TRBV7-8; D gene: TRBD2; CDR3 protein: CASSLWRGAYNEQFF; CDR3 DNA: TGTGCCAGCAGCTTATGGCGGGGGGCCTACAATGAGCAGTTCTTC